The T cell receptor beta chain under discussion was sequenced for a study of prognosis after radiotherapy for stage I lung cancer. Study summary: Enrolled patients had stage I non-small cell lung cancer and entered the cohort between 2018 and 2019.

Genomic DNA was subjected to two-round multiplex PCR for amplification of TCR beta CDR3. First-round PCR amplification was performed with primers specific to each TRBV and TRBJ gene. TCRdb called the multiplex PCR reads again in MiXCR, with one record for every CDR3 protein. The repertoire consists of about 24,000 distinct CDR3 sequences, with about 40% occurring once and the leading ten covering 20% to 25%. This clonotype was picked up many times. Germline V lookup: CDR1 SGHDT, CDR2 YYEEEE. The CDR3 has 17 residues. V was trimmed by 0 bases and J by 2 bases, leaving 16 bases between them. The TCR was taken from a donor aged 50 or older with non-small cell lung cancer. This material consisted of PBMCs, taken before or after stereotactic body radiation therapy (not recorded which). V usage is TRBV5-6 and J usage is TRBJ2-3; the D gene is possibly TRBD1 (6 bases). DNA of the CDR3: TGTGCCAGCAGCTTGGGGGTTTCAGGGGTAAACACAGATACGCAGTATTTT. It yields the protein CASSLGVSGVNTDTQYF.